This T cell receptor (beta chain) came from a study of shared clonotypes between healthy human individuals. Broader study findings: Generally, naive subsets came out with larger estimated richness than memory subsets. In contrast to clonotypes shared by all four donors, non-shared clonotypes had lower generation probabilities.

Notes on this clone: Its antigen is still unknown.

Naive CD8 isolation took CD45RO-negative cells positively selected for CCR7 and excluded terminally differentiated effector memory CD45RA+ cells. Donors were healthy HIV-negative adults without recently reported acute infections or vaccinations. The donors, all of them Caucasian adults, lived in Nashville, Tennessee. V was trimmed by 2 bases and J by 1 base, leaving 19 bases between them. The CDR3 extends over 17 amino acids. In germline, CDR1 is SGHRS, CDR2 YFSETQ. Clones were read by immunoSEQ multiplex PCR, and TCRdb kept only the in-frame ones, dropping some. The top ten hold about 1.5% of the sample, which has about 2.1 million clones, just over 90% seen once.

The source material was naive CD8+ T cells from PBMCs. This clonotype originated in a man younger than 30 in good health. Some clones in this sample may be carry-over from other donors' samples. The V and J genes are TRBV5-1 and TRBJ2-7; a weak D match, TRBD1 (6 bases). CDR3 in DNA: TGCGCCAGCAGCTTATCAACTACAGGGAAGGCGTCCTACGAGCAGTACTTC. Translating it yields CASSLSTTGKASYEQYF.